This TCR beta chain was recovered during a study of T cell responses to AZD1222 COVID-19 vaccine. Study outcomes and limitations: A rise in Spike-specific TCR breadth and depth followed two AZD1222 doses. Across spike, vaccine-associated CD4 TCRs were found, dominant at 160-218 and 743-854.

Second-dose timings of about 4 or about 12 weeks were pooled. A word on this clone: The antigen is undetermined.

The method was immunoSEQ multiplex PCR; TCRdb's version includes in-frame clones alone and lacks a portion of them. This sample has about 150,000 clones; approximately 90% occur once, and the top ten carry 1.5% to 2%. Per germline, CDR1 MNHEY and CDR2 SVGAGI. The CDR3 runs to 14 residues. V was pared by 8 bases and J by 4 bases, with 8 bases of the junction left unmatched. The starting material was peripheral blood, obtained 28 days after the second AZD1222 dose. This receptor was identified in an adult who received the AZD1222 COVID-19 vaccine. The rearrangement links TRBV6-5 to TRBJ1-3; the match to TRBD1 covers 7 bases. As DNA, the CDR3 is TGTGCCAGCGGCAGAACAGGGGTAGGAAACACCATATATTTT. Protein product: CASGRTGVGNTIYF.